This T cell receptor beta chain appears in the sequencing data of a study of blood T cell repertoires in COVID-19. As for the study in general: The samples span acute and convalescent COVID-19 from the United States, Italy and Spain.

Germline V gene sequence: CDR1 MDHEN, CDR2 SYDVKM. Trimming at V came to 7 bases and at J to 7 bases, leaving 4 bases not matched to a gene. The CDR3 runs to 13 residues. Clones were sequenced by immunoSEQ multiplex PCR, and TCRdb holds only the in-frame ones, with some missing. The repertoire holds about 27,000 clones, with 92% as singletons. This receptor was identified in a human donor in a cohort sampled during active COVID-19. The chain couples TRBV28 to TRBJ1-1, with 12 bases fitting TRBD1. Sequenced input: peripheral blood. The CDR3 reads CASMGQGAVEAFF. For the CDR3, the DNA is TGTGCCAGCATGGGACAGGGGGCTGTTGAAGCTTTCTTT.